This is a list of T cell receptor beta chains from one sample in a study of T cell responses to AZD1222 COVID-19 vaccine. Data came from immunoSEQ multiplex PCR; TCRdb stores just in-frame clones and leaves some out. The data contain roughly 170,000 clones, approximately 94% of them singletons. The material was peripheral blood, obtained 28 days after the second AZD1222 dose. All receptors come from an adult who received the AZD1222 COVID-19 vaccine. The CDR3 runs from the conserved cysteine through the conserved F or W. A D gene is named only where the DNA matches it firmly. Expanded clones get a size class; other rows say once, few or many, or leave the size out.

j_gene: TRBJ2-3; d_gene: NA; v_gene: TRBV9; abundance: NA; CDR3nt: TGTGCCAGCAGCGTAACCACCACGCAGTATTTT; CDR3aa: CASSVTTTQYF
j_gene: TRBJ1-2; d_gene: NA; v_gene: TRBV30; abundance: NA; CDR3nt: TGTGCCTGGAGATGGGGGGAAAGTGGCTACACCTTC; CDR3aa: CAWRWGESGYTF
j_gene: TRBJ2-7; d_gene: TRBD2; v_gene: TRBV3-1/TRBV3-2; abundance: NA; CDR3nt: TGTGCCAGCAGCCAACTAGCGGGAGGATACGAGCAGTACTTC; CDR3aa: CASSQLAGGYEQYF
j_gene: TRBJ1-1; d_gene: TRBD1; v_gene: TRBV5-6; abundance: NA; CDR3nt: TGTGCCAGCAGCCCGACAGGGGGGAACACTGAAGCTTTCTTT; CDR3aa: CASSPTGGNTEAFF
j_gene: TRBJ1-2; d_gene: TRBD1; v_gene: TRBV6-2/TRBV6-3; abundance: NA; CDR3nt: TGTGCCAGCAGTTACCTGGACAGGGTTTCCTTTGGTGGCTACACCTTC; CDR3aa: CASSYLDRVSFGGYTF
j_gene: TRBJ1-2; d_gene: NA; v_gene: TRBV6-2/TRBV6-3; abundance: few; CDR3nt: TGTGCCAGCAGTTACTCTCTTGGGAACTATGGCTACACCTTC; CDR3aa: CASSYSLGNYGYTF
j_gene: TRBJ1-3; d_gene: NA; v_gene: TRBV12-5; abundance: NA; CDR3nt: TGTGCTAGTGGTTGGGGGGAGGGACCTGGAAACACCATATATTTT; CDR3aa: CASGWGEGPGNTIYF
j_gene: TRBJ2-1; d_gene: NA; v_gene: TRBV28; abundance: NA; CDR3nt: TGTGCCACCCTTGGCGACTCCTCCTACAATGAGCAGTTCTTC; CDR3aa: CATLGDSSYNEQFF
j_gene: TRBJ2-2; d_gene: NA; v_gene: TRBV4-2; abundance: NA; CDR3nt: TGTGCCAGCAGCCAAGAGGGACAAAATCGGAGGGGGGAGCTGTTTTTT; CDR3aa: CASSQEGQNRRGELFF
j_gene: TRBJ1-1; d_gene: NA; v_gene: TRBV12-3/TRBV12-4; abundance: NA; CDR3nt: TGTGCCAGCAGCCGAGGGCAGGGCTGGTTAGCTTTCTTT; CDR3aa: CASSRGQGWLAFF
j_gene: TRBJ2-7; d_gene: TRBD1; v_gene: TRBV11-2; abundance: NA; CDR3nt: TGTGCCAGCAGCTCCTGGGACAGGGGCTACGAGCAGTACTTC; CDR3aa: CASSSWDRGYEQYF
j_gene: TRBJ2-7; d_gene: TRBD1; v_gene: TRBV6-5; abundance: NA; CDR3nt: TGTGCCAGCAGAACAACAGGGGCACCTTCCTACGAGCAGTACTTC; CDR3aa: CASRTTGAPSYEQYF
j_gene: TRBJ2-7; d_gene: NA; v_gene: TRBV28; abundance: NA; CDR3nt: TGTGCCAGCAGATCTAGCCGTTGGGGCGAGCAGTACTTC; CDR3aa: CASRSSRWGEQYF
j_gene: TRBJ1-5; d_gene: NA; v_gene: TRBV29-1; abundance: NA; CDR3nt: TGCAGCGTTGGACAGAATCAGCCCCAGCATTTT; CDR3aa: CSVGQNQPQHF
j_gene: TRBJ1-4; d_gene: TRBD1; v_gene: TRBV14; abundance: NA; CDR3nt: TGTGCCAGCAGCAAGGGGGACAGGGGGCCGGCTAATGAAAAACTGTTTTTT; CDR3aa: CASSKGDRGPANEKLFF
j_gene: TRBJ1-6; d_gene: NA; v_gene: TRBV3-1/TRBV3-2; abundance: NA; CDR3nt: TGTGCCAGCAGCCGAGATTTACAGGGACCCGATTCACCCCTCCACTTT; CDR3aa: CASSRDLQGPDSPLHF
j_gene: TRBJ2-7; d_gene: NA; v_gene: TRBV4-1; abundance: NA; CDR3nt: TGCGCCAGCAGCCAAGATGCGGGGAGTTTATTCTACGAGCAGTACTTC; CDR3aa: CASSQDAGSLFYEQYF
j_gene: TRBJ1-1; d_gene: NA; v_gene: TRBV2; abundance: NA; CDR3nt: TGTGCCAGCAGTGGGCCCCCGGGCACTGAAGCTTTCTTT; CDR3aa: CASSGPPGTEAFF
j_gene: TRBJ1-1; d_gene: TRBD1; v_gene: TRBV18; abundance: NA; CDR3nt: TGTGCCAGCTCGCACCTTGGGGTTAACCAGGGGGCCCAGACTGAAGCTTTCTTT; CDR3aa: CASSHLGVNQGAQTEAFF
j_gene: TRBJ2-7; d_gene: NA; v_gene: TRBV13; abundance: NA; CDR3nt: TGTGCCAGCAGCACATCCCTCGGGGGCCGGGACGAGCAGTACTTC; CDR3aa: CASSTSLGGRDEQYF
j_gene: TRBJ1-5; d_gene: TRBD1; v_gene: TRBV19; abundance: NA; CDR3nt: TGTGCCAGTAGCCCGGACAGGGGGCTTCAGCCCCAGCATTTT; CDR3aa: CASSPDRGLQPQHF
j_gene: TRBJ1-1; d_gene: NA; v_gene: TRBV11-3; abundance: NA; CDR3nt: TGTGCCAGCAGCGTTAGAAAGTGGCGGGGCACTGAAGCTTTCTTT; CDR3aa: CASSVRKWRGTEAFF
j_gene: TRBJ1-1; d_gene: NA; v_gene: TRBV6-5; abundance: NA; CDR3nt: TGTGCCAGCAGTTACTCGGGTGTGGGGAAGAACACTGAAGCTTTCTTT; CDR3aa: CASSYSGVGKNTEAFF
j_gene: TRBJ2-5; d_gene: NA; v_gene: TRBV4-1; abundance: NA; CDR3nt: TGCGCCAGCAGCCAAGTGGACCGTGGCGGGGGCCCCAGGGCCCAGTACTTC; CDR3aa: CASSQVDRGGGPRAQYF
j_gene: TRBJ2-6; d_gene: NA; v_gene: TRBV29-1; abundance: few; CDR3nt: TGCAGTGCCCCCGAAGGGGCCAACGTCCTGACTTTC; CDR3aa: CSAPEGANVLTF
j_gene: TRBJ2-7; d_gene: TRBD2; v_gene: TRBV7-9; abundance: NA; CDR3nt: TGTGCCAGCAGCTCCGGGACTAGCGTCGGCGAGCAGTACTTC; CDR3aa: CASSSGTSVGEQYF
j_gene: TRBJ2-1; d_gene: NA; v_gene: TRBV28; abundance: NA; CDR3nt: TGTGCCAGCAGTTCGTCGCGCGAGCAGTTCTTC; CDR3aa: CASSSSREQFF
j_gene: TRBJ1-1; d_gene: NA; v_gene: TRBV7-3; abundance: NA; CDR3nt: TGTGCCAGCAGCTTAGGGCAGGGGAGGGCTTTCTTT; CDR3aa: CASSLGQGRAFF
j_gene: TRBJ1-1; d_gene: TRBD1; v_gene: TRBV4-3; abundance: NA; CDR3nt: TGCGCCAGCAGCCAAGGGTCGACAGGGAAAACTGAAGCTTTCTTT; CDR3aa: CASSQGSTGKTEAFF
j_gene: TRBJ2-3; d_gene: TRBD1; v_gene: TRBV5-8; abundance: NA; CDR3nt: TGTGCCAGCAGCCTAGACAGGGGGCCCACAGATACGCAGTATTTT; CDR3aa: CASSLDRGPTDTQYF
j_gene: TRBJ1-3; d_gene: NA; v_gene: TRBV19; abundance: once; CDR3nt: TGTGCCAGTACCCCCGGTCCGGGCGGAAACACCATATATTTT; CDR3aa: CASTPGPGGNTIYF
j_gene: TRBJ1-2; d_gene: TRBD1; v_gene: TRBV28; abundance: NA; CDR3nt: TGTGCCAGCAGTTTATGGGGACAGGTATATGGCTACACCTTC; CDR3aa: CASSLWGQVYGYTF
j_gene: TRBJ2-5; d_gene: TRBD1; v_gene: TRBV7-9; abundance: NA; CDR3nt: TGTGCCAGCAGCTTAGTCGGGACAGGTCAAGAGACCCAGTACTTC; CDR3aa: CASSLVGTGQETQYF
j_gene: TRBJ1-3; d_gene: NA; v_gene: TRBV5-6; abundance: NA; CDR3nt: TGTGCCAGCAGCTCCGGTGGGCGCACCATATATTTT; CDR3aa: CASSSGGRTIYF
j_gene: TRBJ2-5; d_gene: NA; v_gene: TRBV11-2; abundance: NA; CDR3nt: TGTGCCAGCAGCCCTTGGACGGAAGAGACCCAGTACTTC; CDR3aa: CASSPWTEETQYF
j_gene: TRBJ2-3; d_gene: TRBD2; v_gene: TRBV7-2; abundance: NA; CDR3nt: TGTGCCAGCAGCTTAGCTGGACTAGCGGGGGGGCCCGATACGCAGTATTTT; CDR3aa: CASSLAGLAGGPDTQYF
j_gene: TRBJ1-5; d_gene: NA; v_gene: TRBV7-6; abundance: NA; CDR3nt: TGTGCCAGCAGCTTAGAGCCCCAGCATTTT; CDR3aa: CASSLEPQHF
j_gene: TRBJ1-5; d_gene: NA; v_gene: TRBV6-6; abundance: once; CDR3nt: TGTGCCAGCACTCCTTACCCCGGCAATCAGCCCCAGCATTTT; CDR3aa: CASTPYPGNQPQHF
j_gene: TRBJ1-1; d_gene: NA; v_gene: TRBV30; abundance: NA; CDR3nt: TGTGCCTGGGACAGGTCCTTCCTCCGGGCTTTCTTT; CDR3aa: CAWDRSFLRAFF
j_gene: TRBJ2-1; d_gene: NA; v_gene: TRBV18; abundance: NA; CDR3nt: TGTGCCAGCTCGCCAGTTTCTCGGGATGATGAGCAGTTCTTC; CDR3aa: CASSPVSRDDEQFF
j_gene: TRBJ1-2; d_gene: NA; v_gene: TRBV3-1/TRBV3-2; abundance: NA; CDR3nt: TGTGCCAGCAGCCAACAGGGTGGTGAGGGCTACACCTTC; CDR3aa: CASSQQGGEGYTF
j_gene: TRBJ1-6; d_gene: TRBD1; v_gene: TRBV6-4; abundance: NA; CDR3nt: TGTGCCAGCAGTGCCAGAGCAGGGGGAGATTCACCCCTCCACTTT; CDR3aa: CASSARAGGDSPLHF
j_gene: TRBJ2-7; d_gene: NA; v_gene: TRBV20-1; abundance: NA; CDR3nt: TGCAGTGCTGGGTCAGGGTACGAGCAGTACTTC; CDR3aa: CSAGSGYEQYF
j_gene: TRBJ1-5; d_gene: NA; v_gene: TRBV19; abundance: NA; CDR3nt: TGTGCCAGTAATCAGATCCAGGGCAATCAGCCCCAGCATTTT; CDR3aa: CASNQIQGNQPQHF
j_gene: TRBJ1-3; d_gene: NA; v_gene: TRBV4-3; abundance: NA; CDR3nt: TGCGCCAGCAGCCAAGACACCCCCCTCGGCTCTGGAAACACCATATATTTT; CDR3aa: CASSQDTPLGSGNTIYF
j_gene: TRBJ1-1; d_gene: TRBD1; v_gene: TRBV27; abundance: NA; CDR3nt: TGTGCCAGCAGTCCGATCACAGGGGCAGGCACTGAAGCTTTCTTT; CDR3aa: CASSPITGAGTEAFF
j_gene: TRBJ1-2; d_gene: TRBD1; v_gene: TRBV6-6; abundance: NA; CDR3nt: TGTGCCAGCAGTTACTCGTCAGGGGGAGCCTATGGCTACACCTTC; CDR3aa: CASSYSSGGAYGYTF
j_gene: TRBJ2-7; d_gene: NA; v_gene: TRBV10-3; abundance: NA; CDR3nt: TGTGCCACCCTGGTCGGGGGAGCTCGTTGGGAGCAGTACTTC; CDR3aa: CATLVGGARWEQYF
j_gene: TRBJ1-4; d_gene: TRBD1; v_gene: TRBV15; abundance: NA; CDR3nt: TGTGCCACCAGCAGAGGGACAGGCCTAAAAGAAAAACTGTTTTTT; CDR3aa: CATSRGTGLKEKLFF
j_gene: TRBJ2-2; d_gene: TRBD2; v_gene: TRBV6-4; abundance: NA; CDR3nt: TGTGCCAGCAGTGACGTACTAGCGGGGGACTCGAACACCGGGGAGCTGTTTTTT; CDR3aa: CASSDVLAGDSNTGELFF
j_gene: TRBJ2-2; d_gene: TRBD2; v_gene: TRBV5-4; abundance: NA; CDR3nt: TGTGCCAGCAGCTCGAGGGAGCGGGGCGGGGAGCTGTTTTTT; CDR3aa: CASSSRERGGELFF
j_gene: TRBJ1-4; d_gene: TRBD1; v_gene: TRBV30; abundance: NA; CDR3nt: TGTGCCTGGAGTGTGACACCGGGACAGGGGACACCCTGGGGGGAAAAACTGTTTTTT; CDR3aa: CAWSVTPGQGTPWGEKLFF
j_gene: TRBJ2-1; d_gene: NA; v_gene: TRBV15; abundance: NA; CDR3nt: TGTGCCACCAGCAACTTACAGGGCAATGAGCAGTTCTTC; CDR3aa: CATSNLQGNEQFF
j_gene: TRBJ2-2; d_gene: TRBD1; v_gene: TRBV2; abundance: NA; CDR3nt: TGTGCCAGCAATGACGGACAGGGTAGGACCGGGGAGCTGTTTTTT; CDR3aa: CASNDGQGRTGELFF
j_gene: TRBJ1-3; d_gene: NA; v_gene: TRBV7-8; abundance: NA; CDR3nt: TGTGCCAGCAGCTTAGCGCGGATGACATTCTCCGGAAACACCATATATTTT; CDR3aa: CASSLARMTFSGNTIYF
j_gene: TRBJ2-5; d_gene: NA; v_gene: TRBV11-2; abundance: NA; CDR3nt: TGTGCCAGCAGCTCCTACGGACGGGACCAAGAGACCCAGTACTTC; CDR3aa: CASSSYGRDQETQYF
j_gene: TRBJ2-1; d_gene: TRBD2; v_gene: TRBV28; abundance: NA; CDR3nt: TGTGCCAGCACCAACAGCGGGAGAGGGAACAATGAGCAGTTCTTC; CDR3aa: CASTNSGRGNNEQFF
j_gene: TRBJ1-1; d_gene: NA; v_gene: TRBV19; abundance: NA; CDR3nt: TGTGCCAGTAGCATGGGGGGGAACACTGAAGCTTTCTTT; CDR3aa: CASSMGGNTEAFF
j_gene: TRBJ2-1; d_gene: TRBD2; v_gene: TRBV28; abundance: NA; CDR3nt: TGTGCCAGCAGTTATCGGACTAGCGGGAATGAGCAGTTCTTC; CDR3aa: CASSYRTSGNEQFF
j_gene: TRBJ1-4; d_gene: NA; v_gene: TRBV27; abundance: NA; CDR3nt: TGTGCCAGCGGACCGGGACGGAATAATGAAAAACTGTTTTTT; CDR3aa: CASGPGRNNEKLFF